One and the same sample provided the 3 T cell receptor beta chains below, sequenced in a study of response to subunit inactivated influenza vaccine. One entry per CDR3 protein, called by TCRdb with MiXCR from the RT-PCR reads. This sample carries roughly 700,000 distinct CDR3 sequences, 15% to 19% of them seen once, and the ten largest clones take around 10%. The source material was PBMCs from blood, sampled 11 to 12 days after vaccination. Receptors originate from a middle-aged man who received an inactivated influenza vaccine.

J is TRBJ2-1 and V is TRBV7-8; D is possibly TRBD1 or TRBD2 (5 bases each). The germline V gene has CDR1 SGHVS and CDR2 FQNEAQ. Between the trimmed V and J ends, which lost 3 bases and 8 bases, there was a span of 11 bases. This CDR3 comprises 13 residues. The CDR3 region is CASSLPGSHEQFF. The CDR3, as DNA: TGTGCCAGCAGCTTGCCAGGGAGCCATGAGCAGTTCTTC. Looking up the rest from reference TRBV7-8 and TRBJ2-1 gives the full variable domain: GAGVSQSPRYKVAKRGQDVALRCDPISGHVSLFWYQQALGQGPEFLTYFQNEAQLDKSGLPSDRFFAERPEGSVSTLKIQRTQQEDSAVYLCASSLPGSHEQFFGPGTRLTVL.

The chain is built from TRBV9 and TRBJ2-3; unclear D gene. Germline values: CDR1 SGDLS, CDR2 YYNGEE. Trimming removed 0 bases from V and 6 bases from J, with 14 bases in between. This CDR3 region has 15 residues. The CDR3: CASSVASQVADTQYF. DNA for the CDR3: TGTGCCAGCAGCGTAGCGTCCCAGGTGGCGGATACGCAGTATTTT. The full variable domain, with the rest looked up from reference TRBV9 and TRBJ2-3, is DSGVTQTPKHLITATGQRVTLRCSPRSGDLSVYWYQQSLDQGLQFLIQYYNGEERAKGNILERFSAQQFPDLHSELNLSSLELGDSALYFCASSVASQVADTQYFGPGTRLTVL.

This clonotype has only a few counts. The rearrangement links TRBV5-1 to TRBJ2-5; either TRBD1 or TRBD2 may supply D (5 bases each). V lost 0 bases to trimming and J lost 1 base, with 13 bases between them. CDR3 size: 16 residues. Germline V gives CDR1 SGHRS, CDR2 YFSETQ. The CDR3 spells CASSLVIGTTQETQYF. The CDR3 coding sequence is TGCGCCAGCAGCTTGGTGATCGGGACGACCCAAGAGACCCAGTACTTC. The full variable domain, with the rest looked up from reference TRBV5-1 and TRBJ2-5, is KAGVTQTPRYLIKTRGQQVTLSCSPISGHRSVSWYQQTPGQGLQFLFEYFSETQRNKGNFPGRFSGRQFSNSRSEMNVSTLELGDSALYLCASSLVIGTTQETQYFGPGTRLLVL.